Sequencing of this T cell receptor beta chain was carried out in a study of T cell changes during pregnancy in multiple sclerosis. Germline CDR1 SGHDT, CDR2 YYEEEE. Trimming at V came to 5 bases and at J to 4 bases, leaving 8 bases not matched to a gene. The CDR3 contains 15 residues. Sequencing was performed with immunoSEQ multiplex PCR; in TCRdb, only in-frame clones are kept and a portion is missing. The repertoire includes 60,000 to 80,000 clones, 70% to 90% of them detected once, and around 3.2% sits in the top ten. This clonotype originated in a female donor with multiple sclerosis, enrolled in a pregnancy study. The material sequenced was peripheral blood, taken before pregnancy. V gene TRBV5-6 combines with J gene TRBJ1-5; 8 bases match TRBD1. CDR3 DNA sequence: TGTGCCAGCAGTCCAGGGGGCGCCCGAAATCAGCCCCAGCATTTT. This translates into CASSPGGARNQPQHF. The full variable domain, in which reference TRBV5-6 and TRBJ1-5 provide the parts outside the CDR3, is DAGVTQSPTHLIKTRGQQVTLRCSPKSGHDTVSWYQQALGQGPQFIFQYYEEEERQRGNFPDRFSGHQFPNYSSELNVNALLLGDSALYLCASSPGGARNQPQHFGDGTRLSIL.